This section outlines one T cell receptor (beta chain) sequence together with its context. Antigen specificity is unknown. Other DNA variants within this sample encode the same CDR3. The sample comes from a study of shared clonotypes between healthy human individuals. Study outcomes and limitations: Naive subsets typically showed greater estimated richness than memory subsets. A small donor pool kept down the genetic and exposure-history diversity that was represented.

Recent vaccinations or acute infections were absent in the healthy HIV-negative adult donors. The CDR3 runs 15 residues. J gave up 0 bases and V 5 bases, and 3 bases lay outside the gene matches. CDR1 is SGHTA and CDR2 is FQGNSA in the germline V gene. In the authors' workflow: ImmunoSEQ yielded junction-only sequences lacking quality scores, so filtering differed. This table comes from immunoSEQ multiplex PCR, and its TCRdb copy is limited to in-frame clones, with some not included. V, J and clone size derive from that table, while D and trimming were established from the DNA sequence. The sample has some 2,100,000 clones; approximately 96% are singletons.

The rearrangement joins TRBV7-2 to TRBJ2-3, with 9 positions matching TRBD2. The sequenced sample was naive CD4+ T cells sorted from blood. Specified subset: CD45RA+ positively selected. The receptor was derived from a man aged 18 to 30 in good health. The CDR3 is CASSASGASTDTQYF. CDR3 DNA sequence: TGTGCCAGCAGCGCTAGCGGGGCGAGCACAGATACGCAGTATTTT.